Shown below are 26 T cell receptor beta chains from a single sample sequenced in a study of Graves' ophthalmopathy and Graves' hyperthyroidism. RNA transcripts served as template for amplifying TCR beta CDR3 sequences. The first-round RT-PCR employed HTBI primers together with the Qiagen OneStep RT-PCR kit. A multiplex PCR was then performed as the second round. TCRdb fed the multiplex PCR reads into MiXCR, producing one record per CDR3 protein. The sample gives 340,000 or so distinct CDR3 sequences, roughly 15% of which show up once; 9% to 15% is in the top ten. The specimen sequenced was peripheral blood. The receptors were gathered from an adult man with Graves' ophthalmopathy.

The table lists this clonotype with many counts. The germline gene is not matched at one end of the junction; a read error may be the cause. The J gene is TRBJ2-4, the V gene TRBV30, with D possibly matching TRBD2 (6 bases). Germline CDR1 reads GTSNPN; CDR2 reads SVGIG (reference sequence). This CDR3 has 12 residues. As DNA, the CDR3 is TGTGCCTGGAGTGCGAGCGGGCCGCAGGAGTTCTTC. Residues: CAWSASGPQEFF. Looking up the rest from reference TRBV30 and TRBJ2-4 gives the full variable domain: SQTIHQWPATLVQPVGSPLSLECTVEGTSNPNLYWYRQAAGRGLQLLFYSVGIGQISSEVPQNLSASRPQDRQFILSSKKLLLSDSGFYLCAWSASGPQEFFGAGTRLSVL.

This clonotype was recorded many times. The chain recombines TRBV20-1 with TRBJ1-2; D gene ambiguous. This CDR3 region has 16 residues. Germline values: CDR1 DFQATT, CDR2 SNEGSKA (reference sequence). CDR3 DNA: TGCAGCCTGAAACAAGAATCGCAGTTATGGCCTGATGGCTACACCTTC. Translating it yields CSLKQESQLWPDGYTF.

This clonotype was seen ten or more times. This chain joins TRBV6-5 and TRBJ1-1; D is unclear. Germline CDR1 is MNHEY and CDR2 is SVGAGI. The CDR3 is 15 residues long. Between the trimmed V and J ends, which lost 6 bases and 0 bases, there was a span of 14 bases. CDR3 DNA: TGTGCCAGCAGACCCGAGACAATCATGAACACTGAAGCTTTCTTT. Translation: CASRPETIMNTEAFF.

CDR3 in amino acids: CASSPTGTGVGYTF. The CDR3 nucleotides read TGTGCCAGCAGCCCCACCGGGACAGGGGTTGGCTACACCTTC. The chain employs TRBV12-3 or TRBV12-4 and TRBJ1-2; 10 nucleotides line up with TRBD1. The CDR3 extends over 14 amino acids. Trimming took 6 bases from V and 7 from J; bases not matched to a gene: 8.

This clonotype was detected ten times or more. V usage is TRBV6-4 and J usage is TRBJ2-2, with 10 bases matching TRBD1. V lost 2 bases and J lost 6; bases outside the gene matches: 6. In germline, CDR1 is MRHNA, CDR2 SNTAGT. The CDR3 loop spans 16 amino acids. The CDR3 DNA reads as TGTGCCAGCAGTGACACCCAGACAGGGGGCTCCGGGGAGCTGTTTTTT. Amino acids: CASSDTQTGGSGELFF.

This clonotype was seen ten or more times. J is TRBJ1-2 and V is TRBV6-2 or TRBV6-3; no definite D call. Trimming left V 6 bases short and J 0 bases short, with 11 bases between. Looked up from germline, CDR1 is MNHEY and CDR2 is SVGEGT. This CDR3 is 14 amino acids long. CDR3 protein: CASRTSGTNYGYTF. The DNA for the CDR3 is TGTGCCAGCAGAACCTCGGGTACTAACTATGGCTACACCTTC.

This clonotype was observed many times. The chain's CDR3 is CASNSWTGGNQPQHF. CDR3 in DNA: TGTGCCAGCAACTCCTGGACAGGGGGCAATCAGCCCCAGCATTTT. J is TRBJ1-5 and V is TRBV7-2; 9 positions agree with TRBD1. Germline V CDR1 and CDR2: SGHTA, FQGNSA. The CDR3 is 15 amino acids. J lost 2 bases, V lost 7 bases, and 6 bases had no gene match.

This clonotype was observed many times. The chain combines TRBV20-1 with TRBJ1-2; 11 positions agree with TRBD1. The CDR3 spans 14 residues. The J segment lost 2 bases and the V segment lost 6 bases, leaving 5 bases of the junction unmatched. Germline CDR1 reads DFQATT; CDR2 reads SNEGSKA (reference sequence). CDR3: CSAGTGGINYGYTF. The DNA for the CDR3 is TGCAGTGCCGGGACAGGGGGGATCAACTATGGCTACACCTTC.

This clonotype was counted only a few times. One end of the junction is discordant with germline, which a read error may explain. This chain joins TRBV27 and TRBJ2-7; tentatively, D is TRBD1 (5 bases). The CDR3 runs 15 residues. Per germline, CDR1 MNHEY and CDR2 SMNVEV (reference sequence). DNA of the CDR3: TGTGCCAGCAGTTTATGGGTGGGGCCTAAGAACGAGCAGTCCTTC. Its translation: CASSLWVGPKNEQSF.

This clonotype appeared many times. The chain recombines TRBV6-1 with TRBJ2-2; D uncertain. Germline-derived CDR1 and CDR2 are MNHNS and SASEGT. The V end lost 1 base, the J end lost 1 base, and 4 bases lay between the germline ends. The CDR3 runs to 14 residues. As DNA, the CDR3 is TGTGCCAGCAGTGAAGTCATGAACACCGGGGAGCTGTTTTTT. Its protein is CASSEVMNTGELFF.

The sample holds many counts of this clonotype. J is TRBJ1-1 and V is TRBV27; 9 nucleotides align to TRBD1. CDR1 is MNHEY and CDR2 is SMNVEV in the germline V gene (reference sequence). The CDR3 loop spans 14 amino acids. V lost 11 bases and J lost 1; bases outside the gene matches: 8. The CDR3 here is CAAGMGQGNTEAFF. The CDR3 coding sequence is TGTGCCGCGGGGATGGGACAGGGGAACACTGAAGCTTTCTTT.

There are many counts of this clonotype. The V gene is TRBV7-2, the J gene TRBJ1-5, with D possibly being TRBD1 (5 bases). CDR3 length: 12 amino acids. Looked up from germline, CDR1 is SGHTA and CDR2 is FQGNSA. Trimming shortened V by 5 bases and J by 7 bases, and 9 bases separated the two germline ends. CDR3 in amino acids: CASSTGGQPQHF. CDR3 sequence (DNA): TGTGCCAGCAGCACCGGGGGGCAGCCCCAGCATTTT.

This clonotype was found many times. This rearrangement joins TRBV27 to TRBJ2-5; D not certain. Germline values: CDR1 MNHEY, CDR2 SMNVEV (reference sequence). V lost 4 bases to trimming and J lost 0 bases, with 9 bases between them. The CDR3 runs 14 residues. The CDR3 loop reads CASSSTRNQETQYF. For the CDR3, the DNA is TGTGCCAGCAGTTCTACAAGGAACCAAGAGACCCAGTACTTC.

This clonotype was found many times. The V gene is TRBV7-2, the J gene TRBJ2-2; no reliable D call. Per the germline V gene, CDR1 is SGHTA and CDR2 is FQGNSA. The CDR3 has 15 amino acids. Trimming cost V 5 bases and J 2 bases, with 12 bases left between them. CDR3 sequence (DNA): TGTGCCAGCAGCCCAACGAATCGAAACACCGGGGAGCTGTTTTTT. This sequence encodes CASSPTNRNTGELFF.

This clonotype was seen repeatedly, ten times or more. V is TRBV18 and J is TRBJ1-1; D is possibly TRBD1 (5 bases). The CDR3 is 13 amino acids. Looked up from germline, CDR1 is KGHSH and CDR2 is LQKENI. Trimming took off 6 bases at V and 7 bases at J, with 15 bases between the two ends. The CDR3 protein is CASSGSGQNEAFF. CDR3 DNA: TGTGCCAGCTCGGGTTCAGGGCAGAATGAAGCTTTCTTT.

A single count supports this clonotype. V and J are TRBV12-3 or TRBV12-4 and TRBJ2-6; TRBD1 aligns across 8 bases. The ends lost 6 bases at V and 0 bases at J; junction bases unmatched: 10. This CDR3 has 18 residues. The DNA for the CDR3 is TGTGCCAGCAGCCCAGGGGGCACAAAACCCTCTGGGGCCAACGTCCTGACTTTC. Its translation: CASSPGGTKPSGANVLTF.

The chain links TRBV2 to TRBJ2-7, with a possible D match to TRBD2 (5 bases). The V end lost 7 bases, the J end lost 0 bases, and 13 bases lay between the germline ends. The CDR3 spans 14 residues. Germline lookup yields CDR1 SNHLY and CDR2 FYNNEI. CDR3 nucleotide sequence: TGTGCCAGCAAGGACTCGATAAACTCCTACGAGCAGTACTTC. As protein: CASKDSINSYEQYF.

This clonotype was observed many times. The CDR3 region is CASSLAGSGNQPQHF. The CDR3 DNA reads TGTGCCAGCAGTTTAGCGGGATCGGGCAATCAGCCCCAGCATTTT. This chain uses TRBV27 with TRBJ1-5; D is unresolved. Germline values: CDR1 MNHEY, CDR2 SMNVEV (reference sequence). This CDR3 has 15 residues. Trimming pared 2 bases from V and 2 bases from J, leaving 10 bases between.

This clonotype was detected many times. The V call is TRBV30, the J call TRBJ1-2, with TRBD1 matching 7 bases. This CDR3 has 15 amino acids. Germline V CDR1 and CDR2: GTSNPN, SVGIG (reference sequence). V trimming: 2 bases; J trimming: 2 bases; junction bases outside the gene matches: 8. The CDR3 spells CAWSRNRGPNYGYTF. The CDR3 nucleotides read TGTGCCTGGAGTCGCAACAGGGGTCCGAACTATGGCTACACCTTC.

This clonotype has at least ten counts. CDR3 bases: TGTGCCAGCTCACCACCGGGGGGAAATGAGCAGTTCTTC. This gives the protein CASSPPGGNEQFF. The chain has TRBV18 and TRBJ2-1; perhaps TRBD2 as D (6 bases). The CDR3 is 13 residues long. V was trimmed by 0 bases and J by 7 bases, leaving 7 bases between them. Germline lookup yields CDR1 KGHSH and CDR2 LQKENI.

This clonotype has more than one count but fewer than ten. The V and J genes are TRBV3-1 and TRBJ2-7; no definite D call. The CDR3 consists of 12 residues. Germline V gene sequence: CDR1 LGHDT, CDR2 YNNKEL (reference sequence). The V gene lost 2 bases and the J gene lost 9 bases, with 11 bases spanning the gap. The CDR3 bases are TGTGCCAGCAGCCAATCCGGGCGCCGGCAGTACTTC. Translating gives CASSQSGRRQYF.

Ten or more counts support this clonotype. The chain carries TRBV15 and TRBJ2-1, with 7 bases matching TRBD1. CDR1 and CDR2 from the germline V gene are LNHNV and YYDKDF (reference sequence). After removal of 2 bases from V and 4 bases from J, the junction contained 5 bases not matched to a gene. This CDR3 region has 15 residues. The CDR3 region is CATSRQGEGYNEQFF. The CDR3 DNA reads TGTGCCACCAGCAGACAGGGGGAAGGATACAATGAGCAGTTCTTC.

J is TRBJ2-7 and V is TRBV12-3 or TRBV12-4; possibly TRBD2 for D (6 bases). V was shortened by 7 bases and J by 0 bases, with 13 bases between the two germline ends. This CDR3 region has 14 residues. DNA for the CDR3: TGTGCCAGCACCGAAGGAGGGAGCTCCTACGAGCAGTACTTC. Its translation: CASTEGGSSYEQYF.

The chain has TRBV6-1 and TRBJ2-7; the D gene is possibly TRBD1 (5 bases). The length of the CDR3 is 14 residues. Germline-derived CDR1 and CDR2 are MNHNS and SASEGT. The V end lost 7 bases, the J end lost 2 bases, and 15 bases lay between the germline ends. The CDR3 bases are TGTGCCAGCACCCCAAACAGGAATACCTACGAGCAGTACTTC. Amino acids: CASTPNRNTYEQYF.

There are many counts of this clonotype. This chain links TRBV6-1 with TRBJ1-1; 7 bases map to TRBD1. Trimming removed 2 bases from V and 0 bases from J; junction bases left unmatched: 15. Germline V gives CDR1 MNHNS, CDR2 SASEGT. The CDR3 spans 19 residues. The CDR3 here is CASSEFGTRGPGVNTEAFF. CDR3 DNA sequence: TGTGCCAGCAGTGAATTCGGGACAAGGGGGCCGGGGGTGAACACTGAAGCTTTCTTT.

For this clonotype: A much larger clone sits a single nucleotide away, making a read error possible. The CDR3 here is CTSGLRAGYEQYF. CDR3 nucleotide sequence: TGCACCAGCGGCCTGAGGGCGGGCTACGAGCAGTACTTC. This chain connects TRBV4-3 to TRBJ2-7; weak D call: TRBD2 (5 bases). Germline CDR1 LGHNA, CDR2 YSLEER. The CDR3 totals 13 residues.